This T cell receptor beta chain was captured by sequencing in a study of T cell changes during pregnancy in multiple sclerosis. The assay was immunoSEQ multiplex PCR, and TCRdb's table has in-frame clones only and misses some. The sample lists about 66,000 clones, roughly nine tenths occurring once. From germline, CDR1 is MGHRA and CDR2 YSYEKL. With 0 bases removed from V and 3 bases from J, the gap between germline ends came to 12 bases. The CDR3 length is 15 residues. The V gene is TRBV4-1, the J gene TRBJ2-7; perhaps TRBD1 as D (5 bases). The clonotype originates from a female donor with multiple sclerosis, enrolled in a pregnancy study. This specimen consisted of CD8+ T cells from peripheral blood mononuclear cells, obtained before pregnancy. The CDR3 DNA sequence: TGCGCCAGCAGCCAAGATATGGGGCTATTCTACGAGCAGTACTTC. Its protein is CASSQDMGLFYEQYF.